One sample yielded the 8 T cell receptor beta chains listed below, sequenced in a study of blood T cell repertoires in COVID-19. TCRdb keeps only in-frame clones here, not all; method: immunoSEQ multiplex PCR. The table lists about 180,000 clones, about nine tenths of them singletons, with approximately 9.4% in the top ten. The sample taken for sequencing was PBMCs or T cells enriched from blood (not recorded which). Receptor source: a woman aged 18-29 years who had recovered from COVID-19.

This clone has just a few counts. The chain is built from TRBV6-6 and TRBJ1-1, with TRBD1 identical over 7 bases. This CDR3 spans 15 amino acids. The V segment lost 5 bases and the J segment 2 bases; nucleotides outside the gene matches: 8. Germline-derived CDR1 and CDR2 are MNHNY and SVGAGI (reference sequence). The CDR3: CASSPGTDSNTEAFF. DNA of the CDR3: TGTGCCAGCAGTCCCGGGACAGATTCAAACACTGAAGCTTTCTTT.

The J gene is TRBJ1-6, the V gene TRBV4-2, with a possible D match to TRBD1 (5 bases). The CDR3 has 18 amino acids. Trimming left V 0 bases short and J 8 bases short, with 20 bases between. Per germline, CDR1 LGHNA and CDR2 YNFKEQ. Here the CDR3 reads CASSQDLGGGAGDSPLHF. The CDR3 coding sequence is TGTGCCAGCAGCCAAGATCTAGGAGGAGGGGCTGGCGATTCACCCCTCCACTTT.

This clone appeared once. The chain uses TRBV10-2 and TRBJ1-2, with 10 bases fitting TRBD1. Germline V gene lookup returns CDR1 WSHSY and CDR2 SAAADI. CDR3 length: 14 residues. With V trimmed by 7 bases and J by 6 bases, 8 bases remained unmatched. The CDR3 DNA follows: TGCGCCAGCAAATTGACAGGGGGCGCGGATGGCTACACCTTC. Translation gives CASKLTGGADGYTF.

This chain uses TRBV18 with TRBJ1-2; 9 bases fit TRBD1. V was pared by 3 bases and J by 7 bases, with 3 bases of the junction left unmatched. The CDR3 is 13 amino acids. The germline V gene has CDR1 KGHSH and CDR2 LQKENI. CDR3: CASSPQTGGGYTF. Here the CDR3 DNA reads TGTGCCAGCTCACCTCAGACAGGGGGTGGCTACACCTTC.

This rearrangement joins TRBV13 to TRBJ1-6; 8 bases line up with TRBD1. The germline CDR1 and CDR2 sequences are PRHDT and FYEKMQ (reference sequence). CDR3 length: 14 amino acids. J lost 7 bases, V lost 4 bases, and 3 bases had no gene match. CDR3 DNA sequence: TGTGCCAGCAGCTCTCAGGGGGCCAATTCACCCCTCCACTTT. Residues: CASSSQGANSPLHF.

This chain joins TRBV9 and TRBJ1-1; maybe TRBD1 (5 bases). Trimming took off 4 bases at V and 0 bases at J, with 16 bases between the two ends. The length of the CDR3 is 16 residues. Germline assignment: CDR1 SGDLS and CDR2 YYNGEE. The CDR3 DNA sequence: TGTGCCAGCAGCCATGACCCTGGACAAATGAACACTGAAGCTTTCTTT. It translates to CASSHDPGQMNTEAFF.

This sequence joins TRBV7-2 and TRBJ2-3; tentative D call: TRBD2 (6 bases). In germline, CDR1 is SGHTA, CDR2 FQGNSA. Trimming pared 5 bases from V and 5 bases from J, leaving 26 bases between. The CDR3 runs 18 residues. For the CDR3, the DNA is TGTGCCAGCAGCCCCATGGCCCCGGGAGTAACGACCCAAGATACGCAGTATTTT. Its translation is CASSPMAPGVTTQDTQYF.

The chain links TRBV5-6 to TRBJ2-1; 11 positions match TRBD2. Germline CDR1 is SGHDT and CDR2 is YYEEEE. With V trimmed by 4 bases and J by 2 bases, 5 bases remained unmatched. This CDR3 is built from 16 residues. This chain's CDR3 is CASSVLAGEAYNEQFF. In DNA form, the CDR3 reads TGTGCCAGCAGCGTACTAGCGGGAGAGGCCTACAATGAGCAGTTCTTC.